Below are 4 T cell receptor beta chains sequenced from a single sample in a study of human CD8 memory T cell subsets (dated by TCRdb to the early 2020s). Sequencing used a NextSeq 550. A Human TCR Profiling Kit was used to prepare UMI-labeled 5' RACE TCRbeta libraries. TCRdb reprocessed the reads; each CDR3 protein sequence makes one entry, and DNA is unavailable. The table held for this sample gives about 11,000 distinct CDR3 sequences. In total, the top ten clones hold over 14% of the sample. Source material: CD8+ stem-like memory T cells (TSCM and TCM) sorted from PBMCs. The cell subset or site tag for this specimen amounts to: stem-like memory CD8 T cells (TSTEM), CCR7+ PD-1- TIGIT-. Receptors originate from a human donor in good health.

The chain links TRBV27 to TRBJ2-1; without DNA, the TCRdb call of TRBD1 cannot be checked. Per germline, CDR1 MNHEY and CDR2 SMNVEV (reference sequence). CDR3 length: 14 residues. CDR3: CASSPQMDRAEQFF.

V and J are TRBV5-1 and TRBJ2-7. The CDR3 extends over 16 amino acids. Germline assignment: CDR1 SGHRS and CDR2 YFSETQ. The CDR3 sequence is CASSLESMSFSYEQYF.

The CDR3 loop reads CASREANTGELFF. The J gene is TRBJ2-2, the V gene TRBV10-2. CDR1 is WSHSY, CDR2 SAAADI, per germline. This CDR3 is 13 amino acids long.

This chain joins TRBV10-2 and TRBJ2-7; lacking DNA, the TRBD1 call made by TCRdb goes unchecked. The CDR3 extends over 14 amino acids. Germline CDR1 and CDR2: WSHSY and SAAADI. This chain's CDR3 is CASTPTGRQSEQYF.